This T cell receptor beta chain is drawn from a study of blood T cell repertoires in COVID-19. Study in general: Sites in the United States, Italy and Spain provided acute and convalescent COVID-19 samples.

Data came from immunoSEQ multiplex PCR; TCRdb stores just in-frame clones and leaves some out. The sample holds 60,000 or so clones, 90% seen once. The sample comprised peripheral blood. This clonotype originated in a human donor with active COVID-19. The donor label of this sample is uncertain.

CDR3 region: CASSQDMTSGPPDEQYF. Written as DNA, the CDR3 is TGCGCCAGCAGCCAAGATATGACTAGCGGGCCTCCGGACGAGCAGTACTTC. This chain uses TRBV4-1 with TRBJ2-7; the match to TRBD2 covers 10 bases. This CDR3 has 17 residues. Germline assignment: CDR1 MGHRA and CDR2 YSYEKL. Losses at the gene ends were 0 bases for V and 5 bases for J; bases not matched to a gene: 10.